This T cell receptor (beta chain) was recorded in a study of blood T cells in healthy people across ages. The use of a sample-barcoded 5' primer and a J-beta primer mix characterized a second PCR of about 6 to 12 cycles. A single record per CDR3 protein comes from TCRdb applying MiXCR to the 5' RACE reads. The table records 1.5 million to 2 million distinct CDR3 sequences, approximately 40% of them present only once. Germline CDR1 SGHTA, CDR2 FQGTGA. This CDR3 region has 15 residues. After removal of 1 base from V and 7 bases from J, the junction contained 6 bases not matched to a gene. Only one count was recorded for this clonotype.

Material for sequencing was blood. The chain links TRBV7-3 to TRBJ2-1, with 8 nucleotides matching TRBD2. The sequence was collected from a human donor in good health. DNA of the CDR3: TGTGCCAGCAGCTTAATGGCGGGGGGCGGGAATGAGCAGTTCTTC. Translation gives CASSLMAGGGNEQFF.